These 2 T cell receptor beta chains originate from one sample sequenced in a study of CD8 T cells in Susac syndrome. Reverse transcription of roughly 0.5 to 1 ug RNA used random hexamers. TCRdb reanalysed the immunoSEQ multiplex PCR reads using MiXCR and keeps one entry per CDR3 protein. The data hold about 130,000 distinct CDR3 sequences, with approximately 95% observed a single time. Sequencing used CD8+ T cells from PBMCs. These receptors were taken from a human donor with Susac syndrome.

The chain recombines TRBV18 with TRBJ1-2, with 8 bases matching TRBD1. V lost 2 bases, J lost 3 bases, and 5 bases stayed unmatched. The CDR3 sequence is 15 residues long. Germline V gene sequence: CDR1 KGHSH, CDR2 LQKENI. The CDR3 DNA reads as TGTGCCAGCTCACCAACTGGGGGACAGGACTATGGCTACACCTTC. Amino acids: CASSPTGGQDYGYTF. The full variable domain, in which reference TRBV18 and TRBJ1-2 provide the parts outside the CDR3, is NAGVMQNPRHLVRRRGQEARLRCSPMKGHSHVYWYRQLPEEGLKFMVYLQKENIIDESGMPKERFSAEFPKEGPSILRIQQVVRGDSAAYFCASSPTGGQDYGYTFGSGTRLTVV.

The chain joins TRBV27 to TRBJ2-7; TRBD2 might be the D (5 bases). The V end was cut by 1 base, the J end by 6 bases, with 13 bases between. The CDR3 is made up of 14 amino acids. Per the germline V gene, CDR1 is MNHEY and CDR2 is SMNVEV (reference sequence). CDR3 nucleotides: TGTGCCAGCAGTTTATACAGTCGGGGTTTCGAGCAGTACTTC. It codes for CASSLYSRGFEQYF.